What follows are 10 T cell receptor beta chains derived from one specimen sequenced in a study of tumor-infiltrating lymphocytes in primary liver carcinoma. Taking 20-30 mg of unsorted bulk tissue, the authors co-extracted RNA and DNA. Using a constant-region primer together with ProtoScript II reverse transcriptase, TCR beta cDNA was made from around 500 ng of total RNA. The TCR beta library was amplified through three nested multiplex PCR rounds in a modified ARM-PCR procedure. Forward primers for TRBV1-TRBV30 and a C-beta reverse primer served the first two PCR rounds, at roughly 10 cycles each. MiXCR, run by TCRdb on the multiplex PCR reads, gives a single entry per CDR3 protein. The sample contains around 100,000 distinct CDR3 sequences, around two thirds of which appear only once. The sample taken for sequencing was liver tumor tissue from sampling region 2. This sample's subset: tumor region T2, inferior pole. The receptors stem from a woman aged 60 to 75 with primary liver carcinoma and hepatitis B virus infection.

Notes on this clonotype: Sequence at one end of the junction differs from germline and may be a read error. The V call is TRBV11-3, the J call TRBJ2-1, with D possibly being TRBD2 (6 bases). From germline, CDR1 is SGHNT and CDR2 YENEEA. This CDR3 has 16 residues. CDR3 sequence: CASSPTRGGQYNKQFF. As DNA, the CDR3 is TGTGCCAGCAGCCCGACTAGGGGAGGCCAATACAATAAGCAGTTCTTC. The variable domain in full, with the rest retrieved from reference TRBV11-3 and TRBJ2-1, is EAGVVQSPRYKIIEKKQPVAFWCNPISGHNTLYWYLQNLGQGPELLIRYENEEAVDDSQLPKDRFSAERLKGVDSTLKIQPAELGDSAVYLCASSPTRGGQYNKQFFGPGTRLTVL.

J is TRBJ2-1 and V is TRBV10-2; D is ambiguous. Germline V gives CDR1 WSHSY, CDR2 SAAADI. The CDR3 length is 15 residues. V lost 5 bases, J lost 9 bases, and 20 bases lay in between. CDR3 sequence (DNA): TGCGCCAGCAGTACGATAGCAGCTTCCTATGGTGAGCAGTTCTTC. This gives the protein CASSTIAASYGEQFF.

A note on this clonotype: A clone one base away is much larger, so this may be a read error. The chain employs TRBV28 and TRBJ2-7; maybe TRBD2 (5 bases). This CDR3 has 12 amino acids. Germline CDR1 MDHEN, CDR2 SYDVKM. V was shortened by 8 bases and J by 7 bases, with 15 bases between the two germline ends. The CDR3 DNA reads TGTGCCAGCTGTCGGACTTGGTCTGAGCAGTACTTC. This codes for CASCRTWSEQYF. Full variable domain (missing parts from reference TRBV28 and TRBJ2-7): DVKVTQSSRYLVKRTGEKVFLECVQDMDHENMFWYRQDPGLGLRLIYFSYDVKMKEKGDIPEGYSVSREKKERFSLILESASTNQTSMYLCASCRTWSEQYFGPGTRLTVT.

The genes are TRBV11-2 and TRBJ1-2, with 8 bases matching TRBD1. CDR3 size: 15 residues. The germline V gene encodes CDR1 SGHAT and CDR2 FQNNGV. The CDR3 region has the DNA TGTGTCAGAAGCTTAACAATACAGGGGGATGGTGGCTACACCTTC. Protein product: CVRSLTIQGDGGYTF.

A remark on this clonotype: Likely a read error: the CDR3 ends without its conserved phenylalanine or tryptophan. The DNA is left out, because the CDR3 cannot be placed on it with certainty; the CDR3 is given as TCRdb lists it. The chain carries TRBV11-2 and TRBJ2-7; no DNA check was done on the table's D call, TRBD1. Germline V gene data show CDR1 as SGHAT and CDR2 as FQNNGV. The CDR3 comprises 15 residues, both ends counted. CDR3 region: CASRFNRGTSYELYI.

As concerns this clonotype: A clone one base away is much larger, so this may be a read error. The chain combines TRBV28 with TRBJ2-1; 9 bases are shared with TRBD2. Germline V CDR1 and CDR2: MDHEN, SYDVKM. Losses at the gene ends were 6 bases for V and 4 bases for J; bases not matched to a gene: 16. The CDR3 spans 18 residues. The CDR3 DNA sequence: TGTGCCAGCAGCCCCTATTACCGGTCTAGCGGGGTATACAATGAGCAGTTCTTC. It codes for CASSPYYRSSGVYNEQFF.

The J gene is TRBJ1-2, the V gene TRBV7-8, with TRBD1 matching 7 bases. Trimming cost V 5 bases and J 6 bases; bases outside gene matches: 18. The CDR3 totals 17 residues. Germline loops: CDR1 SGHVS, CDR2 FQNEAQ. In DNA form, the CDR3 reads TGTGCCAGCAGCCTAATCCCATTGGGACAGCCAAACAATGGCTACACCTTC. Its translation: CASSLIPLGQPNNGYTF.

On this clonotype: At one end the junction does not follow the germline gene, possibly because of a read error. The chain is built from TRBV11-1 and TRBJ2-3; D remains ambiguous. From germline, CDR1 is SGHAT and CDR2 FQDESV (reference sequence). The CDR3 contains 15 residues. The CDR3 coding sequence is TGTACCAGCAGTCGTTCTTCGGAATTCACAGATACGCAGTATTTT. Translated: CTSSRSSEFTDTQYF.

At least ten counts were recorded for this clonotype. This rearrangement joins TRBV5-8 to TRBJ2-5; the D gene is possibly TRBD2 (6 bases). The germline V gene encodes CDR1 SGHTS and CDR2 YDEGEE. The CDR3 spans 13 residues. The V gene lost 5 bases and the J gene lost 4 bases, with 12 bases spanning the gap. CDR3 amino acids: CASRGVSGETQYF. The CDR3 DNA reads as TGTGCCAGCAGGGGGGTTAGCGGAGAGACCCAGTACTTC.

This clonotype appeared a single time. Germline is not matched at one junction end, which may reflect a read error. CDR3 residues: CSVDEGTNGKLFF. Written as DNA, the CDR3 is TGCAGTGTTGACGAGGGAACTAATGGAAAACTGTTTTTT. The chain recombines TRBV29-1 with TRBJ1-4; D not certain. The CDR3 is made up of 13 amino acids. Germline CDR1 SQVTM, CDR2 ANQGSEA.